This TCR beta chain comes out of a study of blood T cells in healthy people across ages. The V gene's germline CDR1 is SEHNR and CDR2 FQNEAQ (reference sequence). The CDR3 runs 16 residues. General study results and limits: More naive CD4+ cells and higher diversity marked long-lived donors relative to aged donors.

Sample-barcoded 5' priming and a J-beta primer mix drove a second PCR of about 6 to 12 cycles. One entry per CDR3 protein, called by TCRdb with MiXCR from the 5' RACE reads. The data contain some 1,500,000 distinct CDR3 sequences, 40% to 45% of them seen just once; the ten biggest clones take up just over 4%. Healthy Russian Caucasian donors spanned ages about 6 to 100 years. Isolation recovered at least 6.5 million PBMCs from every sample. Total RNA was extracted at no less than 5 micrograms per sample. A word on this clonotype: The antigen is not known. The junction and the germline gene differ at one end; a read error may be behind it.

The material sequenced was blood. The rearrangement joins TRBV7-9 to TRBJ2-4; TRBD2 is a possible D gene (5 bases). This receptor was obtained from a woman aged 18-29 years in good health. The CDR3 bases are TGTGCCAGCAGCTTAGTTGTAGAGCTAGCCAAAAGCATTCAGTACTTC. This gives the protein CASSLVVELAKSIQYF.